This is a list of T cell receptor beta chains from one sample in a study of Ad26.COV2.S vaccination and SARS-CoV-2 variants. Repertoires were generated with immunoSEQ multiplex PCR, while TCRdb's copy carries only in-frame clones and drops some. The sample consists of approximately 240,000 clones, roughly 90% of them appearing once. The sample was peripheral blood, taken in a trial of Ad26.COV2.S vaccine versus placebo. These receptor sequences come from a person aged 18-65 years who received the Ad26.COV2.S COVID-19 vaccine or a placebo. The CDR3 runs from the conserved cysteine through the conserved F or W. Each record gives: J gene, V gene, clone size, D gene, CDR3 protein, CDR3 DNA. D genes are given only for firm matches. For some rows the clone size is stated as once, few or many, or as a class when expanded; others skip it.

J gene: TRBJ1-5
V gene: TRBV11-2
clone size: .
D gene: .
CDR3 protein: CASRREGPGQPQHF
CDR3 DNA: TGTGCCAGCAGACGGGAGGGGCCCGGGCAGCCCCAGCATTTT

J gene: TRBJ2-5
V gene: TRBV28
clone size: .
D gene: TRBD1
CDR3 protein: CASSSDRGEETQYF
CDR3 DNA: TGTGCCAGCAGTTCGGACAGGGGCGAGGAGACCCAGTACTTC

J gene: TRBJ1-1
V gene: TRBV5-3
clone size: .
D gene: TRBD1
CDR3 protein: CARRPGQRSLATTNTEAFF
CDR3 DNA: TGTGCCAGAAGACCGGGACAGCGAAGTTTAGCCACCACGAACACTGAAGCTTTCTTT

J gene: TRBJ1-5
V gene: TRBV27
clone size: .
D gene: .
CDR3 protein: CASSISGFGNQPQHF
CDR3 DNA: TGTGCCAGCAGTATTTCAGGGTTTGGCAATCAGCCCCAGCATTTT

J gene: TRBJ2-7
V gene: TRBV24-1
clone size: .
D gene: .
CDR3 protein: CATSDPSYPYEQYF
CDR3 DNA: TGTGCCACCAGTGATCCGTCATATCCCTACGAGCAGTACTTC

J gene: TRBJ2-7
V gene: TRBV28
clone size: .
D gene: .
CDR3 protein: CASSLRGGPYEQYF
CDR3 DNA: TGTGCCAGCAGTTTACGCGGTGGACCCTACGAGCAGTACTTC

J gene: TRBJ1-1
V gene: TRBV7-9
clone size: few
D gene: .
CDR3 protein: CASSTTRAPGPEAFF
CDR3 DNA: TGTGCCAGCAGCACCACCAGGGCCCCGGGGCCTGAAGCTTTCTTT

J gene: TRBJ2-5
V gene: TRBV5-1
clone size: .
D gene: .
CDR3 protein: CASSLEAHGTQYF
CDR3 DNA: TGCGCCAGCAGCTTGGAGGCTCACGGGACCCAGTACTTC

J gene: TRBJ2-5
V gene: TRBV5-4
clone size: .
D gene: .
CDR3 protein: CASSHRETQYF
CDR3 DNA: TGTGCCAGCAGTCATCGGGAGACCCAGTACTTC

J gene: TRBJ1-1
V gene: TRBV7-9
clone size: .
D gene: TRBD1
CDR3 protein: CASSQGGANTEAFF
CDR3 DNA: TGTGCCAGCAGCCAAGGGGGCGCGAACACTGAAGCTTTCTTT

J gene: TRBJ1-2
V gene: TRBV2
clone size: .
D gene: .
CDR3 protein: CASSEGLPWGYTF
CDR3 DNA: TGTGCCAGCAGTGAAGGTTTGCCATGGGGCTACACCTTC

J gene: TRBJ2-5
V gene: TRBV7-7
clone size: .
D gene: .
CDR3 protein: CASSSLGTPEETQYF
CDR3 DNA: TGTGCTAGCAGCTCCCTCGGGACCCCCGAAGAGACCCAGTACTTC

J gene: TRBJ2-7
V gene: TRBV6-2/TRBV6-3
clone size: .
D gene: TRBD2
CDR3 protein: CASSGTSGGDIPPPGYEQYF
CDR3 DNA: TGTGCCAGCAGTGGGACTAGCGGGGGCGACATCCCTCCGCCGGGGTACGAGCAGTACTTC